This TCR beta chain was identified during a study of T cell repertoires in cytomegalovirus infection. Looking at the study overall: Through public TCR beta signatures, both CMV infection and matching HLA type were indicated.

TCRdb reprocessed the reads via MiXCR and lists one record per CDR3 protein. The sample carries 160,000 or so distinct CDR3 sequences, around a quarter recorded once. Regarding this clonotype: Its antigen is not identified.

CDR1 and CDR2 (germline): DFQATT, SNEGSKA (reference sequence). The CDR3 is 15 amino acids. Between the trimmed V and J ends, which lost 0 bases and 6 bases, there was a span of 17 bases. Whole-study results and caveats: Individuals carrying CMV plus the relevant HLA were identified by cumulative frequency of public TCR beta families. HLA-C-restricted CMV clonotypes gave the most frequent clonotype in two of eight donors.

The genes are TRBV20-1 and TRBJ1-1; TRBD1 is a possible D gene (5 bases). The sequence was obtained from a human donor in good health (CMV status not recorded). Some clones in this sample may be carry-over from other donors' samples. The sample comprised PBMCs. The CDR3 loop reads CSARDPVAGGAEAFF. The CDR3 DNA reads TGCAGTGCTAGAGATCCGGTTGCCGGAGGGGCTGAAGCTTTCTTT.